One TCR beta chain is described in this entry. Its antigen is still unknown. No base qualities exist here, and no much larger clone lies one base off it. Separate from the roughly 650-subject first cohort, the validation cohort of 90 to 150 subjects was the group to which the donors belonged. Trimming takes 0 bases from V and 2 bases from J, and the germline ends sit 12 bases apart. Reading the germline V gene gives CDR1 SGHRS and CDR2 YFSETQ. The CDR3 holds 15 amino acids from the cysteine to the phenylalanine. Only the CDR3 region is kept as DNA, spanning 45 bases read in frame from base 1. Libraries were prepared through the immunoSEQ multiplex PCR assay. Per the authors' processing: A statistical classification framework was developed to diagnose cytomegalovirus status using the catalog of TCR beta chain sequences. TCRdb stores this immuneACCESS table with in-frame sequences only. Part of the clones is absent; in the studies checked, under half of the shortfall reflects unresolved V genes, and no reason is known for the rest. Clone size and the V and J calls come from that table; the DNA yielded D and trimming. A total of about 360,000 clones appear in this sample, about nine tenths of them only once. The top ten constitute roughly 0.83% of the sample.

The sample comes from a study of cytomegalovirus exposure and HLA in healthy donors (dated by TCRdb to about 2017). Regarding the research as a whole: According to a later analysis, the roughly 130 validation repertoires were produced on the same platform as the 700 or so repertoires of the first cohort. The study aimed to test whether signatures of past pathogen exposure could be identified by cataloging public T cell receptors. A separate validation cohort of 100 to 150 different subjects was used in addition to the roughly 620-subject first cohort. To predict cytomegalovirus infection status, the study combined high-throughput TCR immunosequencing, statistical association of individual TCRs with disease status, and machine learning.

The paper's findings and limits, for the study overall: In the study, some 160 TCR beta chains were listed as associated with cytomegalovirus. In both the original and validation cohorts, the classifier was reported to diagnose cytomegalovirus status with high specificity and sensitivity. While some public TCRs were present in many individuals, most TCR sequences turned up only very rarely across donors. The authors suggested that the approach could potentially be extended to other disease states and immunological phenotypes. Subsequent analysis determined that TCRs grouped into clusters in the first cohort also showed a tendency toward co-occurrence across the 120 validation repertoires, and 85% to 95% of cluster scores exceeded 0. All 120 or so repertoires were used to score co-occurrence in the validation cohort in a later analysis, because that analysis had no HLA typing for the cohort. A few of the identified cytomegalovirus-associated TCR beta chains were confirmed in vitro to be specific for cytomegalovirus antigens.

The rearranged segments are TRBV5-1 and TRBJ2-7, with the D gene not clear enough to name. Material for sequencing was PBMCs. This TCR derives from a woman in her late teens or twenties in good health and CMV-seronegative. The CDR3 protein sequence reads: CASSLGDSRTYEQYF. The nucleotides read TGCGCCAGCAGCTTGGGTGATAGCAGAACCTACGAGCAGTACTTC.